This T cell receptor beta chain is from a study of blood T cell repertoires in COVID-19. Only in-frame clones appear in the TCRdb table, and some are missing; sequencing was by immunoSEQ multiplex PCR. This sample has tens of thousands of clones, with approximately 82% found just once. The CDR3 has 15 amino acids. V trimming: 3 bases; J trimming: 12 bases; junction bases outside the gene matches: 9. The V gene's germline CDR1 is MNHEY and CDR2 SMNVEV (reference sequence). The clonotype comes from a woman aged 80 or over with active or convalescent COVID-19. J is TRBJ1-5 and V is TRBV27; 12 nucleotides line up with TRBD1. The source material was peripheral blood. The CDR3 DNA is TGTGCCAGCAGTTTGTGGGGACAGGGGGCCGTAGTCCAGCATTTT. Its protein is CASSLWGQGAVVQHF.